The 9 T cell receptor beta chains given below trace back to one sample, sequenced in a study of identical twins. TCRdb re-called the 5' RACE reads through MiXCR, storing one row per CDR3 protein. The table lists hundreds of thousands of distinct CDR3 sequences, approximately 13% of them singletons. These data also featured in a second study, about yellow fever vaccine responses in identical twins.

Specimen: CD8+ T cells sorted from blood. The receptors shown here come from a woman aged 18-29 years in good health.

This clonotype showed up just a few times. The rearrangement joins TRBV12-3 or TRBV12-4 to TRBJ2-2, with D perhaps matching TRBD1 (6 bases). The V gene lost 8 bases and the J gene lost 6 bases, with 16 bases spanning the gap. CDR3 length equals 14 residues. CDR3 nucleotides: TGTGCCAGCTCACCCCCAGGGGCCCCCGGGGAGCTGTTTTTT. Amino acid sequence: CASSPPGAPGELFF.

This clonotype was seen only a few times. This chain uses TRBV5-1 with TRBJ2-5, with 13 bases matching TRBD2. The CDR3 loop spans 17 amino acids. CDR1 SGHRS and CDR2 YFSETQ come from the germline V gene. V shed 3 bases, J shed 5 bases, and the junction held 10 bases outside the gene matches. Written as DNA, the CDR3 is TGCGCCAGCAGCTGGATGACTAGCGGGGGGCCACGGGAGACCCAGTACTTC. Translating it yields CASSWMTSGGPRETQYF.

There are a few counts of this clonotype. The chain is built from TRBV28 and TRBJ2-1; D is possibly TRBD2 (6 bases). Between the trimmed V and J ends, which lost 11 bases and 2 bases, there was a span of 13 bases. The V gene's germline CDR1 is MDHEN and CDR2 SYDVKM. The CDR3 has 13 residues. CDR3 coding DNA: TGTGCCGCCCGCGAGCGGGCCTACAATGAGCAGTTCTTC. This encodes CAARERAYNEQFF.

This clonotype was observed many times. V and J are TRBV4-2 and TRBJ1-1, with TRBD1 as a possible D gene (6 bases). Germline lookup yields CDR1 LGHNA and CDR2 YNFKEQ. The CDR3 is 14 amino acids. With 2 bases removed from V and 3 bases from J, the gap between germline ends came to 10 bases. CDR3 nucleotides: TGTGCCAGCAGCCAAAGAGCAGGGGACACTGAAGCTTTCTTT. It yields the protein CASSQRAGDTEAFF.

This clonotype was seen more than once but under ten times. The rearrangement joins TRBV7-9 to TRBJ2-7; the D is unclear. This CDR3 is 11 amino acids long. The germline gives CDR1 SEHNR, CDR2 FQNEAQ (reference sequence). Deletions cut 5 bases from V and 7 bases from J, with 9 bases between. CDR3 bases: TGTGCCAGCAGCCCCATGCAGGAGCAGTACTTC. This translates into CASSPMQEQYF.

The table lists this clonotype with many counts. CDR3 sequence (DNA): TGTGCCAGCAGCTTGACAGGGTACAATGAGCAGTTCTTC. Its translation: CASSLTGYNEQFF. J is TRBJ2-1 and V is TRBV6-1; 7 bases agree with TRBD1. In germline, CDR1 is MNHNS, CDR2 SASEGT. Trimming cost V 6 bases and J 4 bases; bases outside gene matches: 3. CDR3 size: 13 residues.

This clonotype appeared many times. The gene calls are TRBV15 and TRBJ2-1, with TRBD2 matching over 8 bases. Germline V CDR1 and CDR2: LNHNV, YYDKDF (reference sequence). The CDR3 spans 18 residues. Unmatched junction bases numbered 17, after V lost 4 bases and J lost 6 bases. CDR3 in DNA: TGTGCCACCAGCACCCCCCTGGCGGGAGGAATTCAGGGCAATGAGCAGTTCTTC. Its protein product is CATSTPLAGGIQGNEQFF.

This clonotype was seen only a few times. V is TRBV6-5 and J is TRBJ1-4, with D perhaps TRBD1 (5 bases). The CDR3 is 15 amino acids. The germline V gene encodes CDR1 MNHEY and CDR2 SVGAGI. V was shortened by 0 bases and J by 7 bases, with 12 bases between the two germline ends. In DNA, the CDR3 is TGTGCCAGCAGTTACTCGGGAGGGGAAGGTGAAAAACTGTTTTTT. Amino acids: CASSYSGGEGEKLFF.

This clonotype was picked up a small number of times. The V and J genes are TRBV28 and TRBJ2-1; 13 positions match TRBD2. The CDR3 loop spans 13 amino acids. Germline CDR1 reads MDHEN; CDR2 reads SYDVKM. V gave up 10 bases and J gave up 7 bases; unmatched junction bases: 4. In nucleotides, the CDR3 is TGTGCCACCGGACTAGCGGGAGAAAATGAGCAGTTCTTC. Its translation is CATGLAGENEQFF.